What follows are 11 T cell receptor beta chains derived from one specimen sequenced in a study of long-term antiretroviral therapy in people with HIV. Investigators performed immunoSEQ version v3.0 at survey level. Sequenced by immunoSEQ multiplex PCR; TCRdb stores in-frame clones only, minus some. The table includes approximately 15,000 clones, 75% to 90% detected once. Source: unsorted PBMCs, taken 0.3 years after starting antiretroviral therapy. All receptors come from a man aged 18-30 years with HIV.

This clone came up once. The chain recombines TRBV5-1 with TRBJ1-4; D possibly corresponds to TRBD1 (5 bases). The V gene lost 4 bases and the J gene lost 3 bases, with 19 bases spanning the gap. CDR3 length equals 17 residues. Per germline, CDR1 SGHRS and CDR2 YFSETQ. The CDR3: CASSPNRGAHANEKLFF. CDR3 DNA: TGCGCCAGCAGCCCCAACCGTGGGGCACACGCTAATGAAAAACTGTTTTTT.

This clone was observed a handful of times. DNA of the CDR3: TGCGCCAGCAGCTTGGTTGCGGACTCTGGAAACACCATATATTTT. Protein sequence: CASSLVADSGNTIYF. This chain connects TRBV5-1 to TRBJ1-3; D unclear. V dropped 0 bases and J dropped 0 bases, with 7 bases sitting between them. Germline V gene lookup returns CDR1 SGHRS and CDR2 YFSETQ. The CDR3 is 15 amino acids.

The chain couples TRBV10-3 to TRBJ1-3; D remains unclear. The CDR3 totals 13 residues. In germline, CDR1 is ENHRY, CDR2 SYGVKD. V was cut by 6 bases and J by 0 bases, with 6 bases left in between. CDR3 in amino acids: CAIRAVSGNTIYF. CDR3 nucleotides: TGTGCCATCAGGGCAGTCTCTGGAAACACCATATATTTT.

This clone was recorded once. V is TRBV19 and J is TRBJ1-1; no definite D call. The V end lost 2 bases, the J end lost 4 bases, and 14 bases lay between the germline ends. This CDR3 has 15 residues. CDR1 LNHDA and CDR2 SQIVND come from the germline V gene (reference sequence). The CDR3 region is CASSIRWTGSTEAFF. The CDR3, as DNA: TGTGCCAGTAGTATACGCTGGACGGGGAGCACTGAAGCTTTCTTT.

This clone is a singleton in its sample. J is TRBJ1-5 and V is TRBV6-1, with no clear D. This CDR3 region has 10 residues. CDR1 and CDR2 from the germline V gene are MNHNS and SASEGT. V lost 3 bases and J 7 bases, leaving 1 base between the germline ends. The CDR3 loop is CASSDQPQHF. CDR3 nucleotide sequence: TGTGCCAGCAGTGACCAGCCCCAGCATTTT.

This chain uses TRBV29-1 with TRBJ1-1; the D is unclear. CDR3 length equals 12 residues. V was pared by 3 bases and J by 1 base, with 6 bases between. CDR1 is SQVTM, CDR2 ANQGSEA, per germline. The DNA for the CDR3 is TGCAGCGTTGACCCGGGGAACACTGAAGCTTTCTTT. Translation gives CSVDPGNTEAFF.

V is TRBV18 and J is TRBJ1-4, with D unresolved. Between the trimmed V and J ends, which lost 3 bases and 0 bases, there was a span of 11 bases. Germline V gene lookup returns CDR1 KGHSH and CDR2 LQKENI. This CDR3 has 16 amino acids. The CDR3 DNA is TGTGCCAGCTCACCTACTCTAGATGCAACTAATGAAAAACTGTTTTTT. Translating gives CASSPTLDATNEKLFF.

The rearrangement links TRBV5-1 to TRBJ2-2; D is uncertain. Germline V CDR1 and CDR2: SGHRS, YFSETQ. CDR3 length equals 14 residues. V lost 8 bases to trimming and J lost 4 bases, with 15 bases between them. Written as DNA, the CDR3 is TGCGCCAGTACCGTCTTGGTCAGCACCGGGGAGCTGTTTTTT. Residues: CASTVLVSTGELFF.

The genes are TRBV7-3 and TRBJ2-7, with TRBD1 identical over 7 bases. The CDR3 is 13 residues long. Germline CDR1 reads SGHTA; CDR2 reads FQGTGA. V gave up 5 bases and J gave up 7 bases; unmatched junction bases: 8. As DNA, the CDR3 is TGTGCCAGCAGCCCGGACAGGACGGGGGAGCAGTACTTC. It codes for CASSPDRTGEQYF.

V is TRBV11-1 and J is TRBJ2-7, with D possibly matching TRBD2 (7 bases). Trimming removed 1 base at V and 1 base at J, with 11 bases between. From germline, CDR1 is SGHAT and CDR2 FQDESV (reference sequence). This CDR3 region has 15 residues. CDR3 nucleotide sequence: TGTGCCAGCAGCTTAGGGGGGGGCAAATCCTACGAGCAGTACGTC. Its translation: CASSLGGGKSYEQYV.

This clone was detected once. The rearrangement joins TRBV28 to TRBJ1-5; no clear D. The CDR3 extends over 14 amino acids. V dropped 2 bases and J dropped 4 bases, with 9 bases sitting between them. Germline V gene sequence: CDR1 MDHEN, CDR2 SYDVKM. For the CDR3, the DNA is TGTGCCAGCAGTTTAGGACTTCGGAATCAGCCCCAGCATTTT. Translation gives CASSLGLRNQPQHF.